These 30 T cell receptor beta chains were sequenced from one sample in a study of cytomegalovirus exposure and HLA in healthy donors. This PCR relied on a set of 60 Vbeta primers and 13 Jbeta primers. TCRdb keeps only in-frame clones here, not all; method: immunoSEQ multiplex PCR. The table counts about 150,000 clones; around 1.5% lies in the top ten. The sequenced sample consisted of PBMCs. These receptors originate from a woman between 50 and 59 years old in good health and CMV-seronegative.

V usage is TRBV5-6 and J usage is TRBJ2-2; 9 nucleotides align to TRBD1. The trim removed 3 bases at V and 5 bases at J, leaving 5 bases unmatched. The germline CDR1 and CDR2 sequences are SGHDT and YYEEEE. This CDR3 is built from 15 residues. CDR3 in DNA: TGTGCCAGCAGCTACCCGGACAGGGGTACCGGGGAGCTGTTTTTT. This gives the protein CASSYPDRGTGELFF.

The V and J genes are TRBV5-1 and TRBJ2-1; TRBD1 agrees at 8 bases. Looked up from germline, CDR1 is SGHRS and CDR2 is YFSETQ. The V gene end was trimmed by 0 bases and the J gene end by 4 bases; junction bases not matched to a gene: 6. The CDR3 spans 16 residues. CDR3 DNA sequence: TGCGCCAGCAGCTTGGAGGGCCAGGGGGCTTACAATGAGCAGTTCTTC. Protein product: CASSLEGQGAYNEQFF.

This chain joins TRBV7-6 and TRBJ2-5; D is undetermined. CDR3 size: 13 residues. Germline CDR1 is SGHVS and CDR2 is FNYEAQ. V lost 5 bases, J lost 5 bases, and 12 bases lay in between. The CDR3 nucleotides are TGTGCCAGCAGCCTTCGATTCGGGGAGACCCAGTACTTC. Protein sequence: CASSLRFGETQYF.

V and J are TRBV9 and TRBJ2-5; no clear D gene. The J call is doubtful: the DNA matches TRBJ2-7 better. This CDR3 region has 15 residues. In germline, CDR1 is SGDLS, CDR2 YYNGEE. For the CDR3, the DNA is TGTGCCAGCAGCGTAGTTCCGGAACCCTACTACGAGCAGTACTTC. It is translated as CASSVVPEPYYEQYF.

V is TRBV30 and J is TRBJ1-1; D gene ambiguous. The germline V and J ends were trimmed by 4 bases and 6 bases, with 9 bases remaining between them. Germline assignment: CDR1 GTSNPN and CDR2 SVGIG (reference sequence). This CDR3 comprises 11 residues. The CDR3 sequence is CAWIDVAEAFF. For the CDR3, the DNA is TGTGCCTGGATAGATGTCGCTGAAGCTTTCTTT.

The chain recombines TRBV7-6 with TRBJ2-1; 8 nucleotides agree with TRBD2. Looked up from germline, CDR1 is SGHVS and CDR2 is FNYEAQ. V was clipped by 5 bases and J by 3 bases; unmatched bases: 6. The CDR3 is made up of 15 amino acids. CDR3 coding DNA: TGTGCCAGCAGCATGCTAGCGGGTCTCTACAATGAGCAGTTCTTC. Translated, it gives CASSMLAGLYNEQFF.

The rearrangement links TRBV11-2 to TRBJ2-7; 7 nucleotides agree with TRBD1. This CDR3 comprises 14 residues. V gave up 5 bases and J gave up 0 bases; unmatched junction bases: 4. Germline V gene sequence: CDR1 SGHAT, CDR2 FQNNGV. The CDR3 spells CASSTQGYSYEQYF. Here the CDR3 DNA reads TGTGCCAGCAGCACACAGGGGTACTCCTACGAGCAGTACTTC.

V and J are TRBV7-6 and TRBJ2-2; 8 nucleotides align to TRBD2. V lost 4 bases, J lost 6 bases, and 10 bases stayed unmatched. The length of the CDR3 is 16 residues. The V gene's germline CDR1 is SGHVS and CDR2 FNYEAQ. The CDR3 sequence is CASSSQGGRFPGELFF. The CDR3 DNA is TGTGCCAGCAGCTCCCAGGGCGGGAGGTTTCCCGGGGAGCTGTTTTTT.

This chain uses TRBV4-3 with TRBJ1-4; no clear D. The V gene lost 1 base and the J gene lost 4 bases, with 10 bases spanning the gap. The CDR3 has 15 amino acids. Germline assignment: CDR1 LGHNA and CDR2 YSLEER. The CDR3 protein is CASSQVRDHNEKLFF. The CDR3 nucleotides read TGCGCCAGCAGCCAAGTCCGGGATCATAATGAAAAACTGTTTTTT.

The chain joins TRBV2 to TRBJ2-7, with D perhaps TRBD2 (6 bases). From germline, CDR1 is SNHLY and CDR2 FYNNEI. V lost 2 bases and J lost 4, with 12 bases in between. The CDR3 length is 14 residues. This chain's CDR3 is CASSERTGDYEQYF. The CDR3 DNA is TGTGCCAGCAGTGAAAGGACGGGGGATTACGAGCAGTACTTC.

CDR3 loop: CASSSPGLLLVHNEQFF. CDR3 nucleotide sequence: TGTGCCAGCAGCTCACCCGGACTACTCTTAGTCCACAATGAGCAGTTCTTC. This chain links TRBV7-9 with TRBJ2-1; possible D gene TRBD2, 6 bases. The CDR3 is 17 residues long. Germline V lookup: CDR1 SEHNR, CDR2 FQNEAQ (reference sequence). Trimming took off 4 bases at V and 5 bases at J, with 21 bases between the two ends. Using reference TRBV7-9 and TRBJ2-1 for the parts outside the CDR3, the full variable domain is DTGVSQNPRHKITKRGQNVTFRCDPISEHNRLYWYRQTLGQGPEFLTYFQNEAQLEKSRLLSDRFSAERPKGSFSTLEIQRTEQGDSAMYLCASSSPGLLLVHNEQFFGPGTRLTVL.

This rearrangement joins TRBV5-1 to TRBJ2-1; maybe TRBD1 (5 bases). The germline CDR1 and CDR2 sequences are SGHRS and YFSETQ. V gave up 7 bases and J gave up 0 bases, with 17 bases separating them. The CDR3 loop spans 16 amino acids. This CDR3 reads CASDQGRGPSYNEQFF. The DNA for the CDR3 is TGCGCCAGCGACCAGGGTAGAGGACCCTCCTACAATGAGCAGTTCTTC.

The rearrangement uses TRBV7-9 and TRBJ2-1, with 8 bases identical to TRBD2. The V segment lost 5 bases and the J segment 8 bases; nucleotides outside the gene matches: 8. There are 14 residues in the CDR3. Germline CDR1 and CDR2: SEHNR and FQNEAQ (reference sequence). The CDR3 DNA follows: TGTGCCAGCAGCATTAGCGGGAAAGCCCATGAGCAGTTCTTC. Its translation: CASSISGKAHEQFF.

This rearrangement joins TRBV29-1 to TRBJ1-1; D call uncertain. This CDR3 spans 12 amino acids. Trimming stripped 8 bases from V and 3 bases from J, with 13 bases between. Germline V gene lookup returns CDR1 SQVTM and CDR2 ANQGSEA. As DNA, the CDR3 is TGCAGCCTTGGGCGGTTGGACACTGAAGCTTTCTTT. Translated: CSLGRLDTEAFF.

The chain uses TRBV6-5 and TRBJ1-5; TRBD1 aligns across 7 bases. In germline, CDR1 is MNHEY, CDR2 SVGAGI. The CDR3 runs 12 residues. V lost 6 bases, J lost 5 bases, and 1 base stayed unmatched. DNA of the CDR3: TGTGCCAGCAGGACAGGGCATCAGCCCCAGCATTTT. It is translated as CASRTGHQPQHF.

V gene TRBV25-1 combines with J gene TRBJ1-4; D ambiguous. Trimming left V 4 bases short and J 0 bases short, with 6 bases between. This CDR3 has 14 residues. Germline V CDR1 and CDR2: MGHDK, SYGVNS. CDR3 protein: CASSGTATNEKLFF. Here the CDR3 DNA reads TGTGCCAGCAGTGGGACTGCAACTAATGAAAAACTGTTTTTT.

J is TRBJ2-3 and V is TRBV4-3; D gene uncertain. CDR3 length: 16 amino acids. Germline CDR1 LGHNA, CDR2 YSLEER. The V and J ends lost 4 bases and 0 bases respectively, with 14 bases between them. CDR3 bases: TGCGCCAGCAGCCGCTTTTCGCGGTCTAGCACAGATACGCAGTATTTT. Protein sequence: CASSRFSRSSTDTQYF.

The gene calls are TRBV9 and TRBJ2-7; D ambiguous. Germline V CDR1 and CDR2: SGDLS, YYNGEE. The CDR3 contains 15 residues. V was trimmed by 0 bases and J by 0 bases, leaving 10 bases between them. The CDR3, as DNA: TGTGCCAGCAGCGTAGAAACTACCAACTCCTACGAGCAGTACTTC. This gives the protein CASSVETTNSYEQYF.

The rearrangement links TRBV5-6 to TRBJ2-7, with 9 bases that match TRBD2. The length of the CDR3 is 16 residues. V dropped 4 bases and J dropped 2; count of bases not matched to a gene: 10. CDR1 and CDR2 from the germline V gene are SGHDT and YYEEEE. CDR3 bases: TGTGCCAGCAGCCTACTTCCGGGACTAGCACCCTACGAGCAGTACTTC. It yields the protein CASSLLPGLAPYEQYF.

This chain uses TRBV27 with TRBJ2-7; 7 positions agree with TRBD1. Germline CDR1 and CDR2: MNHEY and SMNVEV (reference sequence). V gave up 8 bases and J gave up 5 bases; unmatched junction bases: 12. CDR3 length: 14 amino acids. The CDR3 reads CASRNQRGRDEQYF. The CDR3 DNA reads as TGTGCCAGCCGAAACCAAAGGGGGCGAGACGAGCAGTACTTC.

This sequence joins TRBV5-1 and TRBJ2-4; tentatively, D is TRBD1 (6 bases). Germline V gene lookup returns CDR1 SGHRS and CDR2 YFSETQ. This CDR3 comprises 13 residues. The V gene lost 6 bases and the J gene lost 10 bases, with 17 bases spanning the gap. This CDR3 reads CASTGVDDLIQYF. CDR3 coding DNA: TGCGCCAGCACAGGGGTAGATGACCTTATTCAGTACTTC.

The chain is built from TRBV29-1 and TRBJ2-5; 9 positions match TRBD2. The V gene's germline CDR1 is SQVTM and CDR2 ANQGSEA. After removal of 4 bases from V and 5 bases from J, the junction contained 2 bases not matched to a gene. This CDR3 comprises 12 residues. The CDR3 spells CSVVSGGETQYF. The CDR3 nucleotides read TGCAGCGTTGTGAGCGGGGGGGAGACCCAGTACTTC.

The V call is TRBV5-1, the J call TRBJ1-5, with 9 bases that match TRBD1. V dropped 2 bases and J dropped 5; count of bases not matched to a gene: 2. There are 14 residues in the CDR3. From germline, CDR1 is SGHRS and CDR2 YFSETQ. The CDR3 sequence is CASSLTGGDQPQHF. The DNA for the CDR3 is TGCGCCAGCAGCTTAACAGGGGGCGATCAGCCCCAGCATTTT.

The chain uses TRBV7-7 and TRBJ2-7; D perhaps matches TRBD1 (6 bases). Germline-derived CDR1 and CDR2 are SSHAT and FNYEAQ (reference sequence). The V gene lost 2 bases and the J gene lost 4 bases, with 15 bases spanning the gap. This CDR3 spans 15 amino acids. Written as DNA, the CDR3 is TGTGCCAGCAGCTTAAGCGGACAGAGGGTTTACGAGCAGTACTTC. This sequence encodes CASSLSGQRVYEQYF.

The CDR3 is CASSQDLVDYDQPQHF. The CDR3 coding sequence is TGTGCCAGCAGCCAAGATCTGGTCGACTATGATCAGCCCCAGCATTTT. The chain joins TRBV4-2 to TRBJ1-5; D is unclear. The CDR3 extends over 16 amino acids. V lost 0 bases and J lost 5, with 14 bases in between. The germline V gene has CDR1 LGHNA and CDR2 YNFKEQ.

The chain combines TRBV5-1 with TRBJ2-5; TRBD2 is a possible D gene (5 bases). This CDR3 is 13 amino acids long. Germline CDR1 reads SGHRS; CDR2 reads YFSETQ. The V end lost 0 bases, the J end lost 5 bases, and 8 bases lay between the germline ends. Written as DNA, the CDR3 is TGCGCCAGCAGCTTGGGAGGGTGGGAGACCCAGTACTTC. This sequence encodes CASSLGGWETQYF.

This chain links TRBV5-5 with TRBJ2-1; TRBD1 aligns across 7 bases. The germline V gene encodes CDR1 SGHKS and CDR2 YYEKEE (reference sequence). Trimming cost V 2 bases and J 9 bases; bases outside gene matches: 5. The CDR3 consists of 13 residues. The CDR3 sequence is CASSFLGGSEQFF. The CDR3 DNA follows: TGTGCCAGCAGCTTTTTAGGGGGCAGTGAGCAGTTCTTC.

The genes are TRBV28 and TRBJ1-1, with 9 nucleotides matching TRBD1. The CDR3 totals 11 residues. V was pared by 5 bases and J by 8 bases, with 0 bases of the junction left unmatched. The V gene's germline CDR1 is MDHEN and CDR2 SYDVKM. In nucleotides, the CDR3 is TGTGCCAGCAGTGGGACAGGGGAAGCTTTCTTT. This encodes CASSGTGEAFF.

The CDR3 spells CASSPLREMVDTQYF. In DNA form, the CDR3 reads TGTGCCAGCAGCCCGTTACGGGAGATGGTAGATACGCAGTATTTT. The J gene is TRBJ2-3, the V gene TRBV9, with D perhaps TRBD2 (6 bases). Germline CDR1 and CDR2: SGDLS and YYNGEE. This CDR3 is 15 amino acids long. V was clipped by 4 bases and J by 5 bases, with 17 bases between them.

This chain joins TRBV29-1 and TRBJ1-1, with D possibly matching TRBD1 (5 bases). Trimming took off 7 bases at V and 4 bases at J, with 7 bases between the two ends. There are 10 residues in the CDR3. Germline V gives CDR1 SQVTM, CDR2 ANQGSEA. CDR3: CSGGGTEAFF. The CDR3 nucleotides are TGCAGCGGGGGGGGCACTGAAGCTTTCTTT.